This TCR beta chain originates from a study of blood T cell repertoires in COVID-19. Study-level information: Collection of acute and convalescent COVID-19 samples took place in the United States, Italy and Spain. T cells, B-cell-depleted T cells, or PBMCs supplied cDNA or gDNA.

As originally analysed: Cell counts per sample came from amplifying reference gene primers. The repertoire was sequenced with immunoSEQ multiplex PCR; TCRdb's copy has only in-frame clones and lacks some. The V and J calls and clone size were taken over from that table, and D and trimming were inferred from the DNA. The data contain around 100,000 clones, over 70% of them seen just once; the ten biggest clones take up approximately 10%. Losses at the gene ends were 1 base for V and 5 bases for J; bases not matched to a gene: 7. Germline lookup yields CDR1 LGHDT and CDR2 YNNKEL (reference sequence). The CDR3 spans 15 residues.

V gene TRBV3-1 (or the pseudogene TRBV3-2) combines with J gene TRBJ1-1, with 7 bases lining up with TRBD1. The source material was peripheral blood. This clonotype originated in an older man with acute or convalescent COVID-19. The CDR3 protein is CASSQGGGRGTEAFF. The CDR3 DNA sequence: TGTGCCAGCAGCCAAGGGGGCGGCAGGGGGACTGAAGCTTTCTTT.